This T cell receptor beta chain originates from a study of cytomegalovirus exposure and HLA in healthy donors. V was pared by 4 bases and J by 4 bases, with 14 bases between. The CDR3 contains 14 residues. Germline lookup yields CDR1 SGHRS and CDR2 YFSETQ. The method was immunoSEQ multiplex PCR; TCRdb's version includes in-frame clones alone and lacks a portion of them. The sample consists of 200,000 to 250,000 clones, roughly 89% of them appearing once. This receptor was taken from a man between 18 and 35 years old in good health and CMV-seronegative. This chain links TRBV5-1 with TRBJ2-5, with D maybe TRBD1 (6 bases). Sample: PBMCs. The CDR3 is CASSTIPGAETQYF. The CDR3 nucleotides are TGCGCCAGCAGCACGATTCCAGGGGCAGAGACCCAGTACTTC.